The 20 T cell receptor beta chains presented below share a single source sample, sequenced in a study of response to subunit inactivated influenza vaccine. TCRdb itself ran the RT-PCR reads through MiXCR, one entry per CDR3 protein. The repertoire includes 600,000 to 850,000 distinct CDR3 sequences, 12% to 15% of them detected once, and roughly 7.6% sits in the top ten. The sequencing used PBMCs from blood, collected 14 to 15 days before vaccination. The source of these receptors is a man aged 45-65 years who received an inactivated influenza vaccine.

A few counts support this clonotype. The V gene is TRBV7-9, the J gene TRBJ2-7, with 11 bases that match TRBD2. The J segment lost 3 bases and the V segment lost 5 bases, leaving 9 bases of the junction unmatched. Germline CDR1 and CDR2: SEHNR and FQNEAQ (reference sequence). The CDR3 contains 16 residues. CDR3: CASSTFTSGSFYEQYF. For the CDR3, the DNA is TGTGCCAGCAGCACCTTTACTAGCGGGAGTTTCTACGAGCAGTACTTC.

V is TRBV24-1 and J is TRBJ2-7, with a tentative D call TRBD2 (5 bases). Germline values: CDR1 KGHDR, CDR2 SFDVKD. Trimming pared 8 bases from V and 0 bases from J, leaving 19 bases between. CDR3 length: 16 amino acids. In nucleotides, the CDR3 is TGTGCCACCACCCTAAAACGGGGTGAAATCTCCTACGAGCAGTACTTC. Its protein is CATTLKRGEISYEQYF.

This clonotype has a handful of counts. CDR3 loop: CSARDNQGFGETQYF. CDR3 DNA sequence: TGCAGTGCTAGAGATAATCAGGGGTTCGGAGAGACCCAGTACTTC. The chain links TRBV20-1 to TRBJ2-5, with D perhaps TRBD1 (6 bases). The CDR3 loop spans 15 amino acids. Trimming took 0 bases from V and 4 from J, leaving 15 bases between them. Germline V gives CDR1 DFQATT, CDR2 SNEGSKA (reference sequence).

Only a few counts were recorded for this clonotype. J is TRBJ2-1 and V is TRBV12-5; D might be TRBD1 (6 bases). CDR1 and CDR2 (germline): LGHNT, FRNRAP. V was pared by 2 bases and J by 8 bases, with 10 bases between. The CDR3 consists of 13 residues. CDR3 in DNA: TGTGCTAGTGGTTTGCAGGGGCCGGATGAGCAGTTCTTC. It specifies CASGLQGPDEQFF. Full variable domain (outside the CDR3, taken from reference TRBV12-5 and TRBJ2-1): DARVTQTPRHKVTEMGQEVTMRCQPILGHNTVFWYRQTMMQGLELLAYFRNRAPLDDSGMPKDRFSAEMPDATLATLKIQPSEPRDSAVYFCASGLQGPDEQFFGPGTRLTVL.

The chain uses TRBV5-1 and TRBJ1-1, with 7 bases fitting TRBD1. The CDR3 extends over 15 amino acids. J gave up 2 bases and V 3 bases, and 7 bases lay outside the gene matches. Looked up from germline, CDR1 is SGHRS and CDR2 is YFSETQ. The CDR3 here is CASSWIGTDNTEAFF. CDR3 nucleotide sequence: TGCGCCAGCAGCTGGATAGGGACAGACAACACTGAAGCTTTCTTT.

This clonotype showed up just a few times. The chain couples TRBV18 to TRBJ1-6, with no clear D. CDR3 length: 12 residues. The V end was cut by 6 bases, the J end by 9 bases, with 9 bases between. The V gene's germline CDR1 is KGHSH and CDR2 LQKENI. The CDR3 reads CASSSTTSPLHF. The CDR3 region has the DNA TGTGCCAGCTCGTCTACCACTTCACCCCTCCACTTT.

The chain links TRBV11-2 to TRBJ1-2; 7 nucleotides agree with TRBD1. CDR3 size: 15 residues. Germline V gives CDR1 SGHAT, CDR2 FQNNGV. V lost 4 bases, J lost 3 bases, and 8 bases stayed unmatched. The DNA for the CDR3 is TGTGCCAGCAGCTCACACCGGGACAGACACTATGGCTACACCTTC. Protein: CASSSHRDRHYGYTF.

This clonotype occurred many times. The V and J genes are TRBV6-5 and TRBJ2-7; possibly TRBD1 for D (6 bases). Germline CDR1 and CDR2: MNHEY and SVGAGI. The CDR3 covers 17 residues. V was shortened by 0 bases and J by 3 bases, with 18 bases between the two germline ends. The CDR3 DNA reads as TGTGCCAGCAGTTACTCTCACCTCGCAGGACAGCGCTACGAGCAGTACTTC. This gives the protein CASSYSHLAGQRYEQYF.

This clonotype has a handful of counts. The chain joins TRBV3-1 to TRBJ2-1; 10 bases align to TRBD2. V lost 1 base and J lost 2; bases outside the gene matches: 5. The CDR3 consists of 17 residues. CDR1 and CDR2 from the germline V gene are LGHDT and YNNKEL (reference sequence). For the CDR3, the DNA is TGTGCCAGCAGCCAAGTTCGTACTAGCGGGACCTACAATGAGCAGTTCTTC. It yields the protein CASSQVRTSGTYNEQFF.

The rearrangement joins TRBV20-1 to TRBJ2-2, with 11 nucleotides matching TRBD2. The CDR3 is 18 residues long. Trimming cost V 0 bases and J 3 bases; bases outside gene matches: 9. In germline, CDR1 is DFQATT, CDR2 SNEGSKA (reference sequence). The CDR3 coding sequence is TGCAGTGCTAGAGATGTCGCGCTAGCGGGGGGCTACACCGGGGAGCTGTTTTTT. It codes for CSARDVALAGGYTGELFF.

This chain links TRBV10-3 with TRBJ1-2, with 7 bases lining up with TRBD1. Per germline, CDR1 ENHRY and CDR2 SYGVKD. CDR3 length: 15 amino acids. J gave up 3 bases and V 1 base, and 5 bases lay outside the gene matches. CDR3 protein: CAISEWGDRDYGYTF. For the CDR3, the DNA is TGTGCCATCAGTGAGTGGGGAGACAGGGACTATGGCTACACCTTC.

The sample holds a few counts of this clonotype. V gene TRBV6-2 or TRBV6-3 combines with J gene TRBJ2-1; weak D call: TRBD2 (5 bases). Trimming took 11 bases from V and 0 from J, leaving 14 bases between them. This CDR3 has 14 residues. CDR1 and CDR2 (germline): MNHEY, SVGEGT. CDR3 region: CAANRGSSYNEQFF. CDR3 nucleotide sequence: TGTGCCGCCAACCGGGGTAGCTCCTACAATGAGCAGTTCTTC.

This clonotype has only a few counts. This chain links TRBV6-5 with TRBJ1-1; D not resolved. Trimming cost V 7 bases and J 8 bases, with 17 bases left between them. This CDR3 has 13 residues. CDR1 and CDR2 (germline): MNHEY, SVGAGI. The CDR3 loop reads CASMSEGGLEAFF. The CDR3 DNA reads as TGTGCCAGCATGTCAGAAGGTGGACTAGAAGCTTTCTTT.

This clonotype has a count of ten or more. This chain connects TRBV5-1 to TRBJ2-2, with D maybe TRBD1 (7 bases). This CDR3 region has 16 residues. CDR1 is SGHRS and CDR2 is YFSETQ in the germline V gene. Deletions cut 4 bases from V and 1 base from J, with 14 bases between. This CDR3 reads CASSPRQGGNTGELFF. CDR3 DNA: TGCGCCAGCAGCCCTCGACAGGGAGGGAACACCGGGGAGCTGTTTTTT.

Many counts were recorded for this clonotype. The chain uses TRBV2 and TRBJ1-5; the D is unclear. Germline V gives CDR1 SNHLY, CDR2 FYNNEI. This CDR3 is built from 13 residues. V was pared by 6 bases and J by 4 bases, with 10 bases between. Here the CDR3 DNA reads TGTGCCAGCAGCTTAAATCCAAATCAGCCCCAGCATTTT. It translates to CASSLNPNQPQHF.

This clonotype was seen many times. The rearrangement links TRBV12-3 or TRBV12-4 to TRBJ2-1; no clear D gene. Deletions cut 3 bases from V and 4 bases from J, with 13 bases between. The CDR3 contains 15 residues. In nucleotides, the CDR3 is TGTGCCAGCAGTTTTTTGGGCCAGGTTTACAATGAGCAGTTCTTC. It codes for CASSFLGQVYNEQFF.

This clonotype came up a few times. The gene calls are TRBV5-1 and TRBJ2-1, with 9 bases fitting TRBD2. Germline CDR1 and CDR2: SGHRS and YFSETQ. Trimming removed 4 bases from V and 5 bases from J; junction bases left unmatched: 4. CDR3 length equals 14 residues. CDR3 DNA sequence: TGCGCCAGCAGCGTTAGCGGGAGAAACAATGAGCAGTTCTTC. This codes for CASSVSGRNNEQFF. Together with reference TRBV5-1 and TRBJ2-1, the CDR3 gives the full variable domain: KAGVTQTPRYLIKTRGQQVTLSCSPISGHRSVSWYQQTPGQGLQFLFEYFSETQRNKGNFPGRFSGRQFSNSRSEMNVSTLELGDSALYLCASSVSGRNNEQFFGPGTRLTVL.

The rearrangement links TRBV20-1 to TRBJ2-2; D gene ambiguous. Between the trimmed V and J ends, which lost 1 base and 7 bases, there was a span of 13 bases. The CDR3 is 14 residues long. The germline gives CDR1 DFQATT, CDR2 SNEGSKA (reference sequence). The DNA of the CDR3 is TGCAGTGCTAGAGGAATAGGCTTGCTCGGGGAGCTGTTTTTT. Translation: CSARGIGLLGELFF.

The chain couples TRBV7-2 to TRBJ2-3; D tentatively fits TRBD1 or TRBD2 (6 bases each). V dropped 0 bases and J dropped 2 bases, with 12 bases sitting between them. Per the germline V gene, CDR1 is SGHTA and CDR2 is FQGNSA. The CDR3 totals 16 residues. CDR3 region: CASSLAIGGPTDTQYF. The CDR3 DNA follows: TGTGCCAGCAGCTTAGCTATTGGGGGGCCCACAGATACGCAGTATTTT. The variable domain in full, with the rest retrieved from reference TRBV7-2 and TRBJ2-3, is GAGVSQSPSNKVTEKGKDVELRCDPISGHTALYWYRQSLGQGLEFLIYFQGNSAPDKSGLPSDRFSAERTGGSVSTLTIQRTQQEDSAVYLCASSLAIGGPTDTQYFGPGTRLTVL.

V and J are TRBV5-1 and TRBJ2-4; D ambiguous. Germline CDR1 SGHRS, CDR2 YFSETQ. Between the trimmed V and J ends, which lost 6 bases and 0 bases, there was a span of 7 bases. The CDR3 spans 13 residues. The CDR3 region is CASNDLAKNIQYF. The CDR3 DNA reads as TGCGCCAGCAACGATCTAGCCAAAAACATTCAGTACTTC.